This T cell receptor (beta chain) was sequenced for a study of T cell clones after liver transplantation. The wider study: TCRbeta sequencing after a pre-transplant mixed lymphocyte reaction identified graft-donor-reactive clones, later tracked in post-transplant blood. Standard immunosuppression, with no induction, continued until 12-24 months after transplant.

Data came from immunoSEQ multiplex PCR; TCRdb stores just in-frame clones and leaves some out. Of 65,000 to 80,000 clones in the sample, about 80% were seen once. Sorting of unstimulated PBMCs yielded separate CD3+CD4+ and CD3+CD8+ fractions. Concerning this clone itself: Compared with germline, one end of the junction differs, possibly owing to a read error.

Germline CDR1 reads SGHRS; CDR2 reads YFSETQ. This CDR3 comprises 15 residues. The chain links TRBV5-1 to TRBJ2-7; D uncertain. The sample consisted of CD4+ T cells from blood, taken before liver transplant. The clonotype comes from a human donor who received a liver transplant. The CDR3 spells CASSFDQVPTYEQYF. DNA for the CDR3: TGTGCCAGCAGCTTCGATCAGGTGCCAACCTACGAGCAGTACTTC.